This T cell receptor (beta chain) was identified in a study of post-analysis software for immune sequencing data. Study information: Recorded disease courses covered relapsing-remitting, secondary progressive and progressive-relapsing multiple sclerosis. Some patients had no subtype annotation.

TCR beta libraries were prepared from cDNA with unique molecular identifiers. The yield from approximately 1 to 10 million T cells was roughly 500,000 cDNA molecules in total. TCRdb re-called the PCR reads through MiXCR, storing one row per CDR3 protein. The table has about 820,000 distinct CDR3 sequences, 53% seen once. The V gene's germline CDR1 is SGHRS and CDR2 YFSETQ. There are 14 residues in the CDR3. The ends were cut back, 0 bases at V and 7 bases at J, with 10 bases in the middle. Concerning this clonotype itself: Its antigen is still unknown.

Notes on the study in general: Multiple sclerosis patients showed significantly lower normalized Chao1 diversity than controls did. Elevated frequency relative to controls characterized four to six TRBV segments in patients, TRBV5-6, TRBV5-1 and TRBV20-1 among them.

This TCR was sampled from a girl between 10 and 17 years old with multiple sclerosis. The sequencing input was blood. The chain combines TRBV5-1 with TRBJ1-4; tentative D call: TRBD1 (5 bases). CDR3: CASSLGAGGEKLFF. CDR3 DNA sequence: TGCGCCAGCAGCTTGGGTGCCGGGGGTGAAAAACTGTTTTTT. Supplemented by reference TRBV5-1 and TRBJ1-4, the full variable domain reads KAGVTQTPRYLIKTRGQQVTLSCSPISGHRSVSWYQQTPGQGLQFLFEYFSETQRNKGNFPGRFSGRQFSNSRSEMNVSTLELGDSALYLCASSLGAGGEKLFFGSGTQLSVL.